The 18 T cell receptor beta chains below were found in one sample sequenced in a study of CD4 T cell repertoires in COVID-19. Repertoires were generated with immunoSEQ multiplex PCR, while TCRdb's copy carries only in-frame clones and drops some. The sample carries 65,000 to 95,000 clones, roughly 80% recorded once. Material: CD4+ T cells from peripheral blood, obtained after recovery from COVID-19. These receptor sequences come from a human donor who had COVID-19.

This chain joins TRBV6-5 and TRBJ1-1; tentatively, D is TRBD1 (5 bases). In germline, CDR1 is MNHEY, CDR2 SVGAGI. This CDR3 contains 14 residues. Trimming pared 5 bases from V and 7 bases from J, leaving 17 bases between. In DNA, the CDR3 is TGTGCCAGCAGTCGGCAGGGACGGTTGGGTGAAGCTTTCTTT. Protein: CASSRQGRLGEAFF.

This clone was found a few times. The V call is TRBV2, the J call TRBJ1-5; 7 positions match TRBD1. V dropped 7 bases and J dropped 5; count of bases not matched to a gene: 11. The CDR3 contains 15 residues. The germline V gene encodes CDR1 SNHLY and CDR2 FYNNEI. The CDR3 DNA sequence: TGTGCCAGCAACCCTACAGGGGCGGTGGATCAGCCCCAGCATTTT. Protein sequence: CASNPTGAVDQPQHF.

V is TRBV25-1 and J is TRBJ1-4, with a weak D call TRBD1 (6 bases). V dropped 5 bases and J dropped 6 bases, with 16 bases sitting between them. Germline V gives CDR1 MGHDK, CDR2 SYGVNS. This CDR3 comprises 15 residues. CDR3 sequence (DNA): TGTGCCAGCAGTAACCATTTAGGGGGGGATGAAAAACTGTTTTTT. Its protein is CASSNHLGGDEKLFF.

The chain combines TRBV12-3 or TRBV12-4 with TRBJ2-7; D remains unclear. The CDR3 loop spans 13 amino acids. V lost 3 bases to trimming and J lost 3 bases, with 9 bases between them. The CDR3 loop is CASSFARSYEQYF. CDR3 nucleotides: TGTGCCAGCAGTTTCGCCAGGAGCTACGAGCAGTACTTC.

The rearrangement joins TRBV11-2 to TRBJ2-1, with D possibly being TRBD1 or TRBD2 (5 bases each). The CDR3 has 15 residues. Germline CDR1 is SGHAT and CDR2 is FQNNGV. V was cut by 5 bases and J by 7 bases, with 18 bases left in between. The CDR3 loop is CASSRSTASGNEQFF. CDR3 sequence (DNA): TGTGCCAGCAGCAGATCGACAGCCTCGGGGAATGAGCAGTTCTTC. Filled out from reference TRBV11-2 and TRBJ2-1, the complete variable domain reads EAGVAQSPRYKIIEKRQSVAFWCNPISGHATLYWYQQILGQGPKLLIQFQNNGVVDDSQLPKDRFSAERLKGVDSTLKIQPAKLEDSAVYLCASSRSTASGNEQFFGPGTRLTVL.

The chain has TRBV29-1 and TRBJ1-4; 8 nucleotides match TRBD1. The CDR3 spans 12 residues. V dropped 7 bases and J dropped 7; count of bases not matched to a gene: 5. CDR1 and CDR2 (germline): SQVTM, ANQGSEA. For the CDR3, the DNA is TGCAGCGGCAGGGGGCTAGGTGAAAAACTGTTTTTT. It is translated as CSGRGLGEKLFF.

This clone came up once. The chain uses TRBV2 and TRBJ1-2; no clear D. The CDR3 extends over 13 amino acids. Germline lookup yields CDR1 SNHLY and CDR2 FYNNEI. The V end lost 6 bases, the J end lost 2 bases, and 10 bases lay between the germline ends. The CDR3 sequence is CASSGPGNYGYTF. CDR3 DNA: TGTGCCAGCAGCGGACCGGGAAACTATGGCTACACCTTC. Full variable domain (remainder filled in from reference TRBV2 and TRBJ1-2): EPEVTQTPSHQVTQMGQEVILRCVPISNHLYFYWYRQILGQKVEFLVSFYNNEISEKSEIFDDQFSVERPDGSNFTLKIRSTKLEDSAMYFCASSGPGNYGYTFGSGTRLTVV.

The V gene is TRBV28, the J gene TRBJ2-2; possibly TRBD1 for D (5 bases). The V and J ends lost 3 bases and 0 bases respectively, with 8 bases between them. The germline CDR1 and CDR2 sequences are MDHEN and SYDVKM. CDR3 length: 15 amino acids. This chain's CDR3 is CASSFRVTNTGELFF. CDR3 DNA sequence: TGTGCCAGCAGTTTCAGGGTTACGAACACCGGGGAGCTGTTTTTT.

This chain links TRBV28 with TRBJ2-3; a possible D gene is TRBD1 (9 bases). Trimming shortened V by 5 bases and J by 4 bases, and 31 bases separated the two germline ends. This CDR3 is 20 amino acids long. Germline CDR1 is MDHEN and CDR2 is SYDVKM. CDR3 sequence reads: CASSPYGTGNSGKSSDTQYF. The CDR3 nucleotides are TGTGCCAGCAGTCCATACGGGACAGGGAATAGCGGGAAGTCATCAGATACGCAGTATTTT.

This chain joins TRBV6-5 and TRBJ1-1, with D maybe TRBD1 (5 bases). The CDR3 has 13 residues. V shed 6 bases and J shed 3 bases, with 11 bases lying between them. Germline V gene data show CDR1 as MNHEY and CDR2 as SVGAGI. The CDR3, as DNA: TGTGCCAGCAGCACCGGGGCGGACACTGAAGCTTTCTTT. Amino acids: CASSTGADTEAFF.

CDR3 coding DNA: TGTGCCAGCAGCGACAGGGCAGCAGATACGCAGTATTTT. Translation gives CASSDRAADTQYF. This sequence joins TRBV6-5 and TRBJ2-3; 7 bases fit TRBD1. Germline values: CDR1 MNHEY, CDR2 SVGAGI. The V and J ends lost 6 bases and 4 bases, in that order; junction bases with no gene match: 4. The CDR3 extends over 13 amino acids.

A single count supports this clone. This rearrangement joins TRBV5-1 to TRBJ2-2, with D possibly being TRBD2 (6 bases). CDR3 length: 14 residues. The ends were cut back, 4 bases at V and 5 bases at J, with 12 bases in the middle. Germline V gene sequence: CDR1 SGHRS, CDR2 YFSETQ. DNA of the CDR3: TGCGCCAGCAGCCTAGATGGGGGGACCGGGGAGCTGTTTTTT. Its translation is CASSLDGGTGELFF.

This chain connects TRBV27 to TRBJ2-3; 9 bases agree with TRBD2. Germline trimming cut 5 bases from V and 4 bases from J; bases unmatched to any gene: 10. CDR3 length: 16 amino acids. Germline V CDR1 and CDR2: MNHEY, SMNVEV (reference sequence). In nucleotides, the CDR3 is TGTGCCAGCAGTGCCCGTATTAGCGGGAGCTCAGATACGCAGTATTTT. Translating gives CASSARISGSSDTQYF.

The sample holds one count of this clone. The CDR3 here is CASSLSQGVQETQYF. CDR3 nucleotides: TGTGCCAGCAGTTTGTCACAGGGGGTTCAAGAGACCCAGTACTTC. The chain uses TRBV28 and TRBJ2-5, with TRBD1 identical over 8 bases. The CDR3 is 15 residues long. Germline V CDR1 and CDR2: MDHEN, SYDVKM. The J segment lost 2 bases and the V segment lost 3 bases, leaving 5 bases of the junction unmatched.

The chain combines TRBV7-2 with TRBJ2-7; either TRBD1 or TRBD2 may fit D (5 bases each). The germline V gene has CDR1 SGHTA and CDR2 FQGNSA. The CDR3 contains 14 residues. Deletions cut 4 bases from V and 7 bases from J, with 17 bases between. CDR3 residues: CASSSPMGVNEQYF. In DNA form, the CDR3 reads TGTGCCAGCAGCTCTCCGATGGGGGTGAATGAGCAGTACTTC.

The gene calls are TRBV19 and TRBJ2-2; 7 nucleotides line up with TRBD2. The junction had 7 bases not matched to a gene; V was cut back by 0 bases and J by 9 bases. In germline, CDR1 is LNHDA, CDR2 SQIVND (reference sequence). The CDR3 is 15 residues long. DNA for the CDR3: TGTGCCAGTAGTATAGAGGCTAGCGGTTTTCGGGAGCTGTTTTTT. Protein sequence: CASSIEASGFRELFF.

This rearrangement joins TRBV19 to TRBJ1-3; no clear D. V lost 2 bases and J lost 0, with 8 bases in between. CDR1 and CDR2 from the germline V gene are LNHDA and SQIVND (reference sequence). The CDR3 covers 15 residues. The CDR3 DNA is TGTGCCAGTAGTATACTACACTCCTCTGGAAACACCATATATTTT. Amino acids: CASSILHSSGNTIYF.

The rearrangement uses TRBV5-4 and TRBJ1-2; D gene uncertain. The length of the CDR3 is 13 residues. Germline V gene lookup returns CDR1 SGHNT and CDR2 YYREEE (reference sequence). The V end lost 0 bases, the J end lost 7 bases, and 10 bases lay between the germline ends. The CDR3 DNA reads TGTGCCAGCAGCTTGGATGGGAGAGGTGGCTACACCTTC. Translated: CASSLDGRGGYTF.